This TCR beta chain was retrieved from a study of Ad26.COV2.S vaccination and SARS-CoV-2 variants. Study-wide context: Doses of Ad26.COV2.S were injected into muscle once or twice, 56 days apart.

Sequencing used immunoSEQ multiplex PCR; TCRdb keeps in-frame clones, though not all of them. The sample consists of 300,000 to 400,000 clones, approximately 90% of them appearing once. Germline V gene data show CDR1 as SGHTS and CDR2 as YDEGEE. CDR3 length equals 13 residues. Trimming left V 5 bases short and J 2 bases short, with 10 bases between. Treatment here: roughly 19 received Ad26.COV2.S at low or high dose, single or two shots; 5 received placebo; per-sample allocation not given. Sampling occurred on day 63 after the first vaccine or placebo injection. Study results and limitations: Vaccine recipients and placebo recipients showed similar non-spike TCR breadth.

About this clone itself: No antigen is known for it.

The sample was peripheral blood, taken in a trial of Ad26.COV2.S vaccine versus placebo. This chain links TRBV5-8 with TRBJ2-5; tentative D call: TRBD2 (5 bases). The source of this sequence is a person aged 18 to 65 who received the Ad26.COV2.S COVID-19 vaccine or a placebo. This CDR3 reads CASRRTGQETQYF. The DNA for the CDR3 is TGTGCCAGCAGGAGGACGGGACAAGAGACCCAGTACTTC.